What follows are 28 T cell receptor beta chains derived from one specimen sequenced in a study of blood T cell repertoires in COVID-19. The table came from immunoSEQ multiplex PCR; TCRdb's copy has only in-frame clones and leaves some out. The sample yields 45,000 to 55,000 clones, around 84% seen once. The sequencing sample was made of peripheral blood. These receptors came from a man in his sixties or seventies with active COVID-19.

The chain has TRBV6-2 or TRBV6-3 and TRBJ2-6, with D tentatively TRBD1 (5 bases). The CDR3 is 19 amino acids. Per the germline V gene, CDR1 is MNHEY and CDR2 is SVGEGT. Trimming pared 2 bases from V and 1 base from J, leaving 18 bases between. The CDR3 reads CASSYAKGRDSSGANVLTF. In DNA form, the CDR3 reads TGTGCCAGCAGTTACGCGAAGGGCAGGGATTCGTCTGGGGCCAACGTCCTGACTTTC.

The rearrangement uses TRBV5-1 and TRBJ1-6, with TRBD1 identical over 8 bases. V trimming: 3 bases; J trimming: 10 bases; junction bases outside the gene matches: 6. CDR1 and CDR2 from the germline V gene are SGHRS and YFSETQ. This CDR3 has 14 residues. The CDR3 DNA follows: TGCGCCAGCAGCTCGCAGGGGGCTGGATCACCCCTCCACTTT. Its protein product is CASSSQGAGSPLHF.

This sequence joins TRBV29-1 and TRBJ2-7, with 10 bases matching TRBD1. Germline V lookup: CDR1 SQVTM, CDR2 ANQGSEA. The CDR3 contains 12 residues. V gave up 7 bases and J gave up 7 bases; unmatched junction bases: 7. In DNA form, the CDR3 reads TGCAGCGCCGGGGGGACAGGGGAAGAGCAGTACTTC. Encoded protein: CSAGGTGEEQYF.

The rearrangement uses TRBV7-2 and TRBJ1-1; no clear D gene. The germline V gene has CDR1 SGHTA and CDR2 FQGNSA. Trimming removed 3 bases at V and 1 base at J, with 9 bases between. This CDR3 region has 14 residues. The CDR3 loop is CASSLATWNTEAFF. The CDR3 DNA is TGTGCCAGCAGCTTGGCCACCTGGAACACTGAAGCTTTCTTT.

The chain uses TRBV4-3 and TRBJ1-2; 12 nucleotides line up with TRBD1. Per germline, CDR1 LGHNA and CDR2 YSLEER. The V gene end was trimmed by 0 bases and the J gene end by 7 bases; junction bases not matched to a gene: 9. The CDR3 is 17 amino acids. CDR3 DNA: TGCGCCAGCAGCCAAGATCCGGGGACAGGGGGCGTTCGTGGCTACACCTTC. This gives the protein CASSQDPGTGGVRGYTF.

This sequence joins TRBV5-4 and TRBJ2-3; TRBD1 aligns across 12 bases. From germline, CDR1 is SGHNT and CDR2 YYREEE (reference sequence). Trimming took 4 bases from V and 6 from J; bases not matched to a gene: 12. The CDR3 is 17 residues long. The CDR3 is CASSPKGGQGALDTQYF. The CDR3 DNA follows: TGTGCCAGCAGCCCCAAGGGGGGACAGGGGGCATTGGATACGCAGTATTTT.

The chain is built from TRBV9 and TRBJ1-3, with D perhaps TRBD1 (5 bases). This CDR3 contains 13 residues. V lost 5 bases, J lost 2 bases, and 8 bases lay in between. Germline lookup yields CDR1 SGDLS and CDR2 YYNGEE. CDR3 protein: CASRGLTGNTIYF. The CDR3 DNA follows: TGTGCCAGCAGGGGGCTTACTGGAAACACCATATATTTT.

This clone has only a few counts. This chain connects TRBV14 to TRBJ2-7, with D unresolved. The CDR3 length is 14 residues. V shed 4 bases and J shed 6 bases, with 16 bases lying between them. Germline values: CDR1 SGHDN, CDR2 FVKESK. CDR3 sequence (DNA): TGTGCCAGCAGCCTCCTTCCCACAGCTGGCGAGCAGTACTTC. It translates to CASSLLPTAGEQYF.

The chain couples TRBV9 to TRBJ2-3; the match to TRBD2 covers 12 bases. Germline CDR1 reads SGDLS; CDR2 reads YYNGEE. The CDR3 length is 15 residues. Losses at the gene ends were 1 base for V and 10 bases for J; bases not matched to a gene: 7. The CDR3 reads CASSVTPTSGGSQYF. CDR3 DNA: TGTGCCAGCAGCGTAACACCGACTAGCGGGGGTTCGCAGTATTTT. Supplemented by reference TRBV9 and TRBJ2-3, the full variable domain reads DSGVTQTPKHLITATGQRVTLRCSPRSGDLSVYWYQQSLDQGLQFLIQYYNGEERAKGNILERFSAQQFPDLHSELNLSSLELGDSALYFCASSVTPTSGGSQYFGPGTRLTVL.

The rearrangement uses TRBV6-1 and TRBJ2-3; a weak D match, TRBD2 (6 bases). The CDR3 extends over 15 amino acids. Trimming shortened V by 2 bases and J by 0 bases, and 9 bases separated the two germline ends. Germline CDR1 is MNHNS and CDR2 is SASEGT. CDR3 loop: CASSETGVSTDTQYF. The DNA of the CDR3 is TGTGCCAGCAGTGAAACGGGGGTAAGCACAGATACGCAGTATTTT.

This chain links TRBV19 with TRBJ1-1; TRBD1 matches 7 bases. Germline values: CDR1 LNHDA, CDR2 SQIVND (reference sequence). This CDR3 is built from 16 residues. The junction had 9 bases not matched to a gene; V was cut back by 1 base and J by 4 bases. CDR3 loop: CASSIAGANRGTEAFF. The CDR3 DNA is TGTGCCAGTAGTATAGCAGGGGCTAACAGGGGCACTGAAGCTTTCTTT.

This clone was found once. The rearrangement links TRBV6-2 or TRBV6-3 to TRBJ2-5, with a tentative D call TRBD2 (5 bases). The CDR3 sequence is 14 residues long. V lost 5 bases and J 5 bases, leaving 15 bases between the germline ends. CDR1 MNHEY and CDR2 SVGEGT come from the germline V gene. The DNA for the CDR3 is TGTGCCAGCAGTGGCCGGGGTACAGAGGAGACCCAGTACTTC. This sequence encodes CASSGRGTEETQYF.

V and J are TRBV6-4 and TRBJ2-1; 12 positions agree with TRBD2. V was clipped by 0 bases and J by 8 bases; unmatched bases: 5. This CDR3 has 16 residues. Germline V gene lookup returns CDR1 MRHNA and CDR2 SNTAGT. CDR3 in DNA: TGTGCCAGCAGTGACTCAGCTAGCGGGGGGGCAGATGAGCAGTTCTTC. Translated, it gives CASSDSASGGADEQFF.

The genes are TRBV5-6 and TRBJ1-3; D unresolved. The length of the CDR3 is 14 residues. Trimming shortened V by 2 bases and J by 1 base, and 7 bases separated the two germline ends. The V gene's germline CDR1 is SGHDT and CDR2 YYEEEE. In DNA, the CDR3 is TGTGCCAGCAGCTTCGGAGGATCTGGAAACACCATATATTTT. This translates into CASSFGGSGNTIYF.

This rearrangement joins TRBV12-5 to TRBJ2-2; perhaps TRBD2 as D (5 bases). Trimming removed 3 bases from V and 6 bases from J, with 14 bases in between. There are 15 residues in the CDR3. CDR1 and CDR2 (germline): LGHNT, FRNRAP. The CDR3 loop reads CASGFRPSPPGELFF. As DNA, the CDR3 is TGTGCTAGTGGTTTCCGGCCTAGCCCGCCCGGGGAGCTGTTTTTT.

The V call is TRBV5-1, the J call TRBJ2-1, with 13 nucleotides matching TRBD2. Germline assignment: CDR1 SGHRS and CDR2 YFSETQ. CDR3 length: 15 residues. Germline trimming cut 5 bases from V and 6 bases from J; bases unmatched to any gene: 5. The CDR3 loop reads CASSQGTSGTNEQFF. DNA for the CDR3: TGCGCCAGCAGTCAGGGGACTAGCGGGACCAATGAGCAGTTCTTC.

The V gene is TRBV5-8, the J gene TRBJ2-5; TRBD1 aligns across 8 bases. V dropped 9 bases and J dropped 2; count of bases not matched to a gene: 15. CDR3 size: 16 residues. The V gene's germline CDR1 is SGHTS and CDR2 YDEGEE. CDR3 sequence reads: CATTSYGTGEQETQYF. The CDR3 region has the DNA TGTGCCACCACGTCCTACGGGACAGGTGAGCAAGAGACCCAGTACTTC.

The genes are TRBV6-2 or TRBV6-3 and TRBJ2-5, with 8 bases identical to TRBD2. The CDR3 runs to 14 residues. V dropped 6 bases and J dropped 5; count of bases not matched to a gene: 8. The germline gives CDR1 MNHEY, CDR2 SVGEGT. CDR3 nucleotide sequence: TGTGCCAGCAGCTTTACGGGGGGGCGTGAGACCCAGTACTTC. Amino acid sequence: CASSFTGGRETQYF.

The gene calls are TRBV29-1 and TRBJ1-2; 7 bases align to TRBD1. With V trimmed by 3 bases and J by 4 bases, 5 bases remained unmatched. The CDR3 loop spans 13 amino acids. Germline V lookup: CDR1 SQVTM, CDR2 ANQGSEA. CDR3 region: CSVDTRGVYGYTF. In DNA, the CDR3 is TGCAGCGTTGATACCAGGGGGGTCTATGGCTACACCTTC.

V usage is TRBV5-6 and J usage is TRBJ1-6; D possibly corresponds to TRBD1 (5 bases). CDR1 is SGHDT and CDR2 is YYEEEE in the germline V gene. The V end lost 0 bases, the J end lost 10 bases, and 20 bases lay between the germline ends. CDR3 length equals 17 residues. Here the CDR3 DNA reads TGTGCCAGCAGCTTGGAAGGGGCGAAAGGGGCCGGATCACCCCTCCACTTT. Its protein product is CASSLEGAKGAGSPLHF.

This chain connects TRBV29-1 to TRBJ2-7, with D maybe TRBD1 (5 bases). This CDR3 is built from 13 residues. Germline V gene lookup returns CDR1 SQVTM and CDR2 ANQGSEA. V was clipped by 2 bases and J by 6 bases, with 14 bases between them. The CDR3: CSVERQRNGEQYF. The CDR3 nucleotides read TGCAGCGTTGAACGACAGCGAAACGGCGAGCAGTACTTC.

The CDR3 reads CASSLLAGADTQYF. CDR3 nucleotide sequence: TGCGCCAGCAGCTTACTAGCGGGGGCAGATACGCAGTATTTT. The chain has TRBV5-1 and TRBJ2-3, with 11 bases identical to TRBD2. The length of the CDR3 is 14 residues. Trimming at V came to 2 bases and at J to 4 bases, leaving 0 bases not matched to a gene. The germline V gene encodes CDR1 SGHRS and CDR2 YFSETQ.

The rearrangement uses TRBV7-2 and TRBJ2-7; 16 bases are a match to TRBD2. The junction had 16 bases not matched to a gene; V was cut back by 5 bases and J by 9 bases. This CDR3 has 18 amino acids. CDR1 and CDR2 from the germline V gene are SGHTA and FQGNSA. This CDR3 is CASSLSGTSGGALRRQYF. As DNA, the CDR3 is TGTGCCAGCAGCCTCTCCGGGACTAGCGGGGGGGCCCTACGACGGCAGTACTTC.

CDR3 coding DNA: TGCGCCAGCAGCTTCATCGGGACTAGCGGAGAGACCCAGTACTTC. Protein sequence: CASSFIGTSGETQYF. This chain connects TRBV5-1 to TRBJ2-5; 11 nucleotides line up with TRBD2. The length of the CDR3 is 15 residues. The V and J ends lost 2 bases and 4 bases, in that order; junction bases with no gene match: 4. Germline assignment: CDR1 SGHRS and CDR2 YFSETQ.

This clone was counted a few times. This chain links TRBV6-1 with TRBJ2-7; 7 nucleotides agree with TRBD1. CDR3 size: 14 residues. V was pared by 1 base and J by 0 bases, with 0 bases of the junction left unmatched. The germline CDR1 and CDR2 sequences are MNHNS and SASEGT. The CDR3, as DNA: TGTGCCAGCAGTGAAGGGGACAGCTCCTACGAGCAGTACTTC. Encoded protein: CASSEGDSSYEQYF.

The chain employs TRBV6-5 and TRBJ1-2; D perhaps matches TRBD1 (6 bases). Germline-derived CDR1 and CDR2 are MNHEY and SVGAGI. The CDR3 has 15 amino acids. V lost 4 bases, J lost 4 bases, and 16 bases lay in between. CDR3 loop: CASSSRTVLGYGYTF. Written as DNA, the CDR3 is TGTGCCAGCAGTTCCCGGACAGTTTTAGGCTATGGCTACACCTTC.

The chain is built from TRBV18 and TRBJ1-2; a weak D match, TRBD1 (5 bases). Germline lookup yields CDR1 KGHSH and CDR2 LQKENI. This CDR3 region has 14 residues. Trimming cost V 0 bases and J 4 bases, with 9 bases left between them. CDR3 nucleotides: TGTGCCAGCTCACCACCCGGCAGGGTCTATGGCTACACCTTC. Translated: CASSPPGRVYGYTF.

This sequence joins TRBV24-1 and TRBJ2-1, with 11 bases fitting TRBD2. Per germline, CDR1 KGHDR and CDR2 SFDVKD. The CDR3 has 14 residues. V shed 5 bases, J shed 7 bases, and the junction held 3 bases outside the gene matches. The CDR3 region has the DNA TGTGCCACCAGTGCTTCTAGCGGGGGGAATGAGCAGTTCTTC. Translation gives CATSASSGGNEQFF.